Below are 27 T cell receptor beta chains sequenced from a single sample in a study of human T cells and chemical hapten exposure (dated by TCRdb to the early 2020s). The method behind the library was RACE. Data came from a NextSeq 500. The public reads were reanalyzed by TCRdb: fastp trimming at Q25, MiXCR alignment, in-frame beta chains only. For every CDR3 protein sequence, its rows merge into one entry that carries the most common genes and DNA. The sample data list 75,000 to 90,000 distinct CDR3 sequences, and about 10% of these were observed just once. Approximately 3.7% of the sample goes to the ten largest clones. What the time point label conveys for this sample: patch test 3, about 24 weeks after DPC sensitization. According to the study, the label for this sample's treatment or condition signals: therapeutic diphenylcyclopropenone sensitization with weekly scalp DPC. The source material was whole blood, sampled in connection with sensitization to the hapten diphenylcyclopropenone (DPC). The receptor set was obtained from a woman aged 45-60 years with alopecia areata. Some clones in this sample may be carry-over from other donors' samples.

This chain joins TRBV7-8 and TRBJ1-5; a weak D match, TRBD1 (6 bases). The CDR3 loop spans 17 amino acids. Germline V gene lookup returns CDR1 SGHVS and CDR2 FQNEAQ. Trimming cost V 5 bases and J 6 bases, with 23 bases left between them. CDR3 bases: TGTGCCAGCAGCCCCCGGGGCTGGGAAGGGGGGACTCAGCCCCAGCATTTT. This translates into CASSPRGWEGGTQPQHF.

In this sample, this clonotype turned up many times. This chain connects TRBV12-3 or TRBV12-4 to TRBJ2-3; tentative D call: TRBD2 (7 bases). V lost 4 bases to trimming and J lost 3 bases, with 14 bases between them. The CDR3 runs 15 residues. The CDR3 protein is CASSSGRGITDTQYF. As DNA, the CDR3 is TGTGCCAGCAGTTCGGGGAGGGGGATTACAGATACGCAGTATTTT.

The rearrangement links TRBV7-3 to TRBJ2-3, with 9 nucleotides matching TRBD2. This CDR3 has 15 amino acids. Trimming cost V 3 bases and J 2 bases; bases outside gene matches: 3. The germline CDR1 and CDR2 sequences are SGHTA and FQGTGA. CDR3 sequence (DNA): TGTGCCAGCAGCTTGATAGCGGGAGACACAGATACGCAGTATTTT. Amino acids: CASSLIAGDTDTQYF.

V and J are TRBV30 and TRBJ1-5; 7 bases match TRBD1. The V and J ends lost 5 bases and 2 bases, in that order; junction bases with no gene match: 9. CDR3 length: 15 amino acids. Per germline, CDR1 GTSNPN and CDR2 SVGIG (reference sequence). The CDR3 DNA reads as TGTGCCTGGGGATACAGGGGTAAGGGCAATCAGCCCCAGCATTTT. Its translation is CAWGYRGKGNQPQHF. Variable domain in full (rest from reference TRBV30 and TRBJ1-5): SQTIHQWPATLVQPVGSPLSLECTVEGTSNPNLYWYRQAAGRGLQLLFYSVGIGQISSEVPQNLSASRPQDRQFILSSKKLLLSDSGFYLCAWGYRGKGNQPQHFGDGTRLSIL.

This clonotype was detected a few times. This sequence joins TRBV11-2 and TRBJ2-1; D may be TRBD2 (5 bases). V was clipped by 5 bases and J by 0 bases, with 17 bases between them. The germline V gene has CDR1 SGHAT and CDR2 FQNNGV. This CDR3 comprises 17 residues. The CDR3 DNA follows: TGTGCCAGCAGCCCCATCCAATGGAGGACCTCCTACAATGAGCAGTTCTTC. Encoded protein: CASSPIQWRTSYNEQFF.

The sample holds a few counts of this clonotype. The V and J genes are TRBV6-2 or TRBV6-3 and TRBJ1-1; 7 nucleotides agree with TRBD1. This CDR3 has 16 residues. Germline CDR1 and CDR2: MNHEY and SVGEGT. The V segment lost 2 bases and the J segment 0 bases; nucleotides outside the gene matches: 6. CDR3 loop: CASSYLGTDLNTEAFF. CDR3 nucleotides: TGTGCCAGCAGTTACCTCGGGACAGACCTGAACACTGAAGCTTTCTTT.

This clonotype was found a few times. This chain joins TRBV10-2 and TRBJ2-5, with D possibly being TRBD2 (6 bases). Between the trimmed V and J ends, which lost 8 bases and 2 bases, there was a span of 12 bases. Germline CDR1 WSHSY, CDR2 SAAADI. The CDR3 is 13 residues long. CDR3 sequence: CASGLTSQETQYF. The CDR3 nucleotides read TGCGCCAGCGGCCTGACTAGTCAAGAGACCCAGTACTTC.

This clonotype was seen repeatedly, ten times or more. The chain links TRBV18 to TRBJ1-6; no definite D call. Germline lookup yields CDR1 KGHSH and CDR2 LQKENI. The CDR3 runs 14 residues. V gave up 3 bases and J gave up 10 bases, with 13 bases separating them. The CDR3 loop reads CASSPGSLESPLHF. CDR3 DNA sequence: TGTGCCAGCTCACCGGGCAGCCTCGAATCACCCCTCCACTTT.

The CDR3 nucleotides are TGTGCCAGCAGCCGTATTCGCGGGGTTGGGTCTGGAAACACCATATATTTT. Translated: CASSRIRGVGSGNTIYF. The rearrangement uses TRBV7-3 and TRBJ1-3; no clear D. V gave up 5 bases and J gave up 1 base, with 18 bases separating them. Germline lookup yields CDR1 SGHTA and CDR2 FQGTGA. The CDR3 covers 17 residues.

Ten or more counts support this clonotype. V is TRBV9 and J is TRBJ1-5, with TRBD1 identical over 12 bases. Germline-derived CDR1 and CDR2 are SGDLS and YYNGEE. The CDR3 has 18 residues. J was trimmed by 1 base and V by 5 bases; bases with no gene match: 10. Here the CDR3 reads CASSAGTGGPASNQPQHF. CDR3 in DNA: TGTGCCAGCAGTGCCGGGACAGGGGGCCCTGCGAGCAATCAGCCCCAGCATTTT.

The chain carries TRBV19 and TRBJ2-1; the D gene could be TRBD1 or TRBD2 (5 bases each). With 6 bases removed from V and 14 bases from J, the gap between germline ends came to 23 bases. The CDR3 loop spans 14 amino acids. The germline V gene has CDR1 LNHDA and CDR2 SQIVND (reference sequence). The DNA for the CDR3 is TGTGCCAGTAGCTCTAAACGTTGGGGGAGAGCAGAGTTCTTC. Translated: CASSSKRWGRAEFF.

This clonotype was recorded at least ten times. The chain uses TRBV19 and TRBJ1-5; 9 bases are a match to TRBD1. Per the germline V gene, CDR1 is LNHDA and CDR2 is SQIVND (reference sequence). This CDR3 has 16 amino acids. After removal of 3 bases from V and 2 bases from J, the junction contained 5 bases not matched to a gene. The DNA of the CDR3 is TGTGCCAGTAGTATCCGGACAGGGGCGGGCAATCAGCCCCAGCATTTT. This sequence encodes CASSIRTGAGNQPQHF.

The chain is built from TRBV2 and TRBJ2-5; 10 nucleotides match TRBD1. Unmatched junction bases numbered 6, after V lost 8 bases and J lost 3 bases. The CDR3 is made up of 14 amino acids. Germline lookup yields CDR1 SNHLY and CDR2 FYNNEI. Here the CDR3 reads CASSSGTGEETQYF. The CDR3 DNA is TGTGCCAGCTCATCCGGGACAGGGGAAGAGACCCAGTACTTC.

In its sample, this clonotype was seen many times. The chain uses TRBV24-1 and TRBJ2-1; D call uncertain. The V end lost 12 bases, the J end lost 9 bases, and 11 bases lay between the germline ends. Per germline, CDR1 KGHDR and CDR2 SFDVKD. The CDR3 runs to 10 residues. CDR3 residues: CASSGREQFF. In nucleotides, the CDR3 is TGTGCCTCCTCGGGCCGTGAGCAGTTCTTC.

This clonotype occurred a few times. This chain joins TRBV29-1 and TRBJ1-1, with 8 bases aligning to TRBD1. V was clipped by 6 bases and J by 3 bases; unmatched bases: 9. The CDR3 is 14 amino acids. Per the germline V gene, CDR1 is SQVTM and CDR2 is ANQGSEA. The CDR3 sequence is CSVYSRGRDTEAFF. The CDR3 nucleotides read TGCAGCGTCTATAGCAGGGGGCGCGACACTGAAGCTTTCTTT.

This clonotype appeared many times. The gene calls are TRBV6-4 and TRBJ2-4, with D unresolved. CDR3 length: 14 residues. CDR1 MRHNA and CDR2 SNTAGT come from the germline V gene. Trimming shortened V by 6 bases and J by 7 bases, and 16 bases separated the two germline ends. CDR3 protein: CASSYGPLGNIQYF. CDR3 coding DNA: TGTGCCAGCAGCTATGGGCCCCTAGGTAACATTCAGTACTTC.

This clonotype was counted between two and nine times. The chain uses TRBV2 and TRBJ1-5; D gene uncertain. The CDR3 extends over 16 amino acids. Trimming took 2 bases from V and 0 from J, leaving 11 bases between them. The germline V gene encodes CDR1 SNHLY and CDR2 FYNNEI. For the CDR3, the DNA is TGTGCCAGCAGTGAACGGACGGATAATAGCAATCAGCCCCAGCATTTT. It is translated as CASSERTDNSNQPQHF.

Many counts were recorded for this clonotype. This chain links TRBV7-2 with TRBJ1-5; D not certain. Trimming cost V 5 bases and J 5 bases, with 13 bases left between them. Germline V gene sequence: CDR1 SGHTA, CDR2 FQGNSA. The CDR3 is made up of 14 amino acids. This CDR3 is CASSPRESHQPQHF. The CDR3 nucleotides read TGTGCCAGCAGCCCCCGGGAGAGTCATCAGCCCCAGCATTTT.

This clonotype was counted ten times or more. The chain recombines TRBV6-2 or TRBV6-3 with TRBJ2-7, with 9 bases matching TRBD1. Germline CDR1 and CDR2: MNHEY and SVGEGT. V trimming: 6 bases; J trimming: 4 bases; junction bases outside the gene matches: 7. The CDR3 runs 14 residues. The CDR3 region is CASRPPGQGYEQYF. Written as DNA, the CDR3 is TGTGCCAGCAGACCCCCCGGACAGGGGTACGAGCAGTACTTC.

At least ten counts were recorded for this clonotype. The gene calls are TRBV18 and TRBJ2-1; 10 bases are shared with TRBD2. Germline trimming cut 2 bases from V and 5 bases from J; bases unmatched to any gene: 6. Looked up from germline, CDR1 is KGHSH and CDR2 is LQKENI. The CDR3 is 16 residues long. For the CDR3, the DNA is TGTGCCAGCTCACCAACCGGGACTAGCGTAAACAATGAGCAGTTCTTC. It translates to CASSPTGTSVNNEQFF.

This clonotype showed up many times. The chain uses TRBV10-3 and TRBJ2-1, with D unresolved. The CDR3 has 13 residues. The V end lost 6 bases, the J end lost 5 bases, and 11 bases lay between the germline ends. Germline CDR1 is ENHRY and CDR2 is SYGVKD. The CDR3 nucleotides are TGTGCCATCAGCTTCGACCCTGACAATGAGCAGTTCTTC. Protein product: CAISFDPDNEQFF.

This clonotype was counted only a few times. The CDR3 bases are TGCGCCAGCAGCCTCGCCGGGACAGCGAACACCGGGGAGCTGTTTTTT. This gives the protein CASSLAGTANTGELFF. The rearrangement uses TRBV5-1 and TRBJ2-2, with TRBD1 matching 7 bases. With 4 bases clipped from V and 0 bases from J, the junction kept 6 bases outside the gene matches. There are 16 residues in the CDR3. The germline CDR1 and CDR2 sequences are SGHRS and YFSETQ. The complete variable domain, with remaining parts taken from reference TRBV5-1 and TRBJ2-2, reads KAGVTQTPRYLIKTRGQQVTLSCSPISGHRSVSWYQQTPGQGLQFLFEYFSETQRNKGNFPGRFSGRQFSNSRSEMNVSTLELGDSALYLCASSLAGTANTGELFFGEGSRLTVL.

The table lists this clonotype with a few counts. The CDR3 DNA reads TGTGCCAGTAGTCCCCAGCCGGGAGTGATCTACAATGAGCAGTTCTTC. It codes for CASSPQPGVIYNEQFF. J is TRBJ2-1 and V is TRBV19; D is perhaps TRBD2 (6 bases). Trimming stripped 5 bases from V and 3 bases from J, with 17 bases between. This CDR3 has 16 residues. Per germline, CDR1 LNHDA and CDR2 SQIVND (reference sequence).

The chain recombines TRBV6-2 or TRBV6-3 with TRBJ1-2, with unresolved D. Deletions cut 6 bases from V and 0 bases from J, with 17 bases between. The CDR3 has 16 amino acids. Germline V gene data show CDR1 as MNHEY and CDR2 as SVGEGT. The CDR3 nucleotides read TGTGCCAGCAGATCCTTGGGCAGAGACTCTAACTATGGCTACACCTTC. Its translation: CASRSLGRDSNYGYTF.

The chain couples TRBV11-2 to TRBJ2-5; D uncertain. Germline CDR1 and CDR2: SGHAT and FQNNGV. The CDR3 sequence is 15 residues long. Trimming cost V 2 bases and J 3 bases, with 13 bases left between them. CDR3 coding DNA: TGTGCCAGCAGCTTAAATGCCATTGTTGAAGAGACCCAGTACTTC. The encoded protein is CASSLNAIVEETQYF.

This clonotype appeared a few times. The chain links TRBV20-1 to TRBJ1-5; D uncertain. Germline CDR1 reads DFQATT; CDR2 reads SNEGSKA (reference sequence). Trimming took off 3 bases at V and 0 bases at J, with 6 bases between the two ends. This CDR3 contains 13 residues. CDR3 in amino acids: CSASDVSNQPQHF. The CDR3 DNA reads TGCAGTGCTAGTGACGTTAGCAATCAGCCCCAGCATTTT.

The chain links TRBV29-1 to TRBJ2-2; D is perhaps TRBD1 (6 bases). V lost 5 bases and J lost 4, with 14 bases in between. Germline loops: CDR1 SQVTM, CDR2 ANQGSEA. The CDR3 covers 14 residues. The CDR3 loop reads CSVHFRGGTGELFF. As DNA, the CDR3 is TGCAGCGTTCACTTCCGAGGGGGCACCGGGGAGCTGTTTTTT.